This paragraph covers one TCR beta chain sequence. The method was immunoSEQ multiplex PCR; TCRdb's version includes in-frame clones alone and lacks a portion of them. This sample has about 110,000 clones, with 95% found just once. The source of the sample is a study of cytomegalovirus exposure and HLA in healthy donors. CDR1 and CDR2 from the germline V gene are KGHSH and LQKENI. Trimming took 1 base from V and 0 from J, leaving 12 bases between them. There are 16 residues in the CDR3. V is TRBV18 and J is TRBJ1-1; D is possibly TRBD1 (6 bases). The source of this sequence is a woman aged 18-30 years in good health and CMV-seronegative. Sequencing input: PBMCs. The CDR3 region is CASSPRRQELNTEAFF. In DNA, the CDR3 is TGTGCCAGCTCACCACGCAGACAGGAATTGAACACTGAAGCTTTCTTT.